Here is one T cell receptor (beta chain) with its context. The specificity of this receptor is unknown. No much larger clone is present one base from it, and per-base qualities are unavailable. This sample stems from a study of T cell repertoires in cytomegalovirus infection (dated by TCRdb to between 2018 and 2021). Looking at the study overall: Recently identified HLA-C-restricted CMV epitopes, whose presentation resists viral immunomodulation, were targeted by peptide stimulations together with well-studied HLA-B-restricted epitopes. Donor HLA type was relevant to the analysis, because carriage of CMV infection together with the matching HLA type was indicated by public TCR beta signatures. Study-wide findings and limitations: The ex vivo response was dominated by HLA-C-restricted CMV-specific TCR beta clonotypes, and the single most frequent clonotype in two of eight donors was supplied by these HLA-C-restricted clonotypes. Cumulative frequency of public TCR beta family members discriminated carriers of CMV infection plus the relevant HLA type in this cohort and an independent approximately 340-donor cohort.

Sequencing used an Illumina HiSeq 1500. TCRdb handled the public reads itself, with Q25 trimming in fastp and clone calling in MiXCR, and kept productive beta chains. For every CDR3 protein sequence, its rows merge into one entry that carries the most common genes and DNA. The sample includes 700,000 to 850,000 distinct CDR3 sequences, with 32% observed a single time. Clones ranked in the top ten supply 9.5% to 15% of the sample. As encoded in the germline V gene, CDR1 is MRHNA while CDR2 is SNTAGT. The CDR3 measures 11 amino acids from cysteine to phenylalanine. Of the read, only the CDR3 DNA is kept; its 33 bases are in frame from base 1. Relative to germline, V is 1 base shorter and J is 5 bases shorter, with 2 bases between their ends. The label giving this sample's treatment or condition can be read as: in vitro stimulation with specific CMV peptide epitopes to enrich CMV-specific T cells.

The TCR originated in a human donor in good health (CMV status not recorded). Some clones in this sample may be carry-over from other donors' samples. The rearrangement combines TRBV6-4 with TRBJ1-2, with the D gene not clear enough to name. The sample here was cultured CD8+ T cells from PBMCs, taken from culture after CMV antigen stimulation. The CDR3 corresponds to CASSDWYGYTF. DNA sequence: TGTGCCAGCAGTGACTGGTATGGCTACACCTTC.